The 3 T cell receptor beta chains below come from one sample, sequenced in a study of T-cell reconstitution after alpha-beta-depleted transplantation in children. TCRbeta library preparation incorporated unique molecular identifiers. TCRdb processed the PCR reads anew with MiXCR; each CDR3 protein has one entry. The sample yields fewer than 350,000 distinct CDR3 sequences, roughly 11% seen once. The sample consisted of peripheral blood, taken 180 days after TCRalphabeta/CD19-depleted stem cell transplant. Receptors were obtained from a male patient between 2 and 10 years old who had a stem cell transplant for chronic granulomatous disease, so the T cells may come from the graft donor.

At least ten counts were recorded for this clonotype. The CDR3 DNA reads as TGTGCCAGCAGCTTAGAACTAGCGGGGGTGCTCGAGCAGTACTTC. This codes for CASSLELAGVLEQYF. The chain combines TRBV7-2 with TRBJ2-7; TRBD2 agrees at 11 bases. V lost 1 base to trimming and J lost 6 bases; unmatched junction nucleotides: 5. The CDR3 runs 15 residues. Germline values: CDR1 SGHTA, CDR2 FQGNSA.

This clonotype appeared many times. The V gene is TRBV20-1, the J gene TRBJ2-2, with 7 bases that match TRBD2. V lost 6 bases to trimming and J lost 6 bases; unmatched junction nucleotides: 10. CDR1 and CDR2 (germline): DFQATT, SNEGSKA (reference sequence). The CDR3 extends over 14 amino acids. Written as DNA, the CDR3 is TGCAGTGCCACCGACCACCTAGCGGCCGGGGAGCTGTTTTTT. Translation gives CSATDHLAAGELFF.

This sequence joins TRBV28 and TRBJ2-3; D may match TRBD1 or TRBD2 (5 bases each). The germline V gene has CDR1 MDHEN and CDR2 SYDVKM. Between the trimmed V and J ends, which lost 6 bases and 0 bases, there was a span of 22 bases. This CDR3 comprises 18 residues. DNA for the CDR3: TGTGCCAGCAGCCCAGGGTTCGGGGATGGGTATAGCACAGATACGCAGTATTTT. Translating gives CASSPGFGDGYSTDTQYF.